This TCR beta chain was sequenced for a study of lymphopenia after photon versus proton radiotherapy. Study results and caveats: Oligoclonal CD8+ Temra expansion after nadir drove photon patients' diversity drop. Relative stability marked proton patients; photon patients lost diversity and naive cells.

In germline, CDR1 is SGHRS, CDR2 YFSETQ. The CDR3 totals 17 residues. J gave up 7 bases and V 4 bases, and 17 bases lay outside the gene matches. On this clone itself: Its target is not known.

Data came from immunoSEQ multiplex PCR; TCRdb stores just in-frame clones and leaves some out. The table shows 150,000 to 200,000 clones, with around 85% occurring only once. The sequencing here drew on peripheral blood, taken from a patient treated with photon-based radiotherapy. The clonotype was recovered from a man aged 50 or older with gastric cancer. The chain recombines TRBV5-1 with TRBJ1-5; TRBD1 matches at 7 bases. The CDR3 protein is CASSLGGSTGTDQPQHF. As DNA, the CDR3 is TGCGCCAGCAGCCTGGGGGGATCGACAGGGACGGACCAGCCCCAGCATTTT.